This T cell receptor beta chain stems from a study of cytomegalovirus exposure and HLA in healthy donors (dated 2017 in TCRdb). Turning to the overall study: According to a later analysis, one platform produced both the 110 or so validation repertoires and the 670 or so repertoires of the first cohort. The study aimed to test whether cataloging public T cell receptors could reveal signatures of past pathogen exposure. Besides the first cohort of about 730 subjects, a separate validation cohort made up of roughly 130 different subjects was used. To predict cytomegalovirus infection status, the study brought together high-throughput TCR immunosequencing, statistical association of individual TCRs with disease status, and machine learning.

V is pared back by 2 bases and J by 8 bases, with 13 bases lying between the germline termini. Spanning cysteine to phenylalanine, the CDR3 consists of 14 amino acids. Solely the CDR3 DNA is kept, with 42 bases framed from the first base. Via the germline V gene, CDR1 is WSHSY and CDR2 SAAADI. About this clone: The clone's antigen remains unknown. No much larger clonotype is one base removed from it; base qualities were not supplied.

The donors belonged to the validation cohort of approximately 130 subjects, which was separate from the roughly 670-subject first cohort. Libraries were prepared through the immunoSEQ multiplex PCR assay. The authors' pipeline ran thus. A statistical classification framework was developed to diagnose cytomegalovirus status using the catalog of TCR beta chain sequences. TCRdb holds this immuneACCESS table with in-frame rearrangements only. Some clones are missing; in checked studies, unresolved V genes explain under half, and the rest has no known cause. V and J calls and clone size follow that table, whereas D and trimming were derived from the DNA. Here the sample has about 130,000 clones; about 80% occur a single time. The ten largest clones take up 25% to 30% of the sample. Here is what the overall study found, with its caveats: In the study, around 150 TCR beta chains were listed as associated with cytomegalovirus. A few of the identified cytomegalovirus-associated TCR beta chains were confirmed in vitro to be specific for cytomegalovirus antigens. The classifier was reported to diagnose cytomegalovirus status with high specificity and sensitivity in both the original and validation cohorts. While some public TCRs were present in many individuals, most TCR sequences turned up only very rarely across donors. It was suggested by the authors that the approach could potentially be generalized to other disease states and immunological phenotypes. The validation cohort had no HLA typing available for a later analysis, so co-occurrence within that cohort was assessed over all 130 or so repertoires. Of the cluster scores, approximately 95% were above 0 in a later analysis, which found that TCRs clustered in the first cohort also tended to co-occur in the 120 validation repertoires.

The sample comprised PBMCs. The sequence derives from a man aged 30 to 39 in good health and CMV-seropositive. This sequence uses TRBV10-2 and TRBJ2-1, with TRBD1 perhaps the D gene, on 5 matching bases. The CDR3 amino acid sequence is: CASSEAGSGHEQFF. The DNA sequence is TGCGCCAGCAGTGAGGCAGGGTCTGGTCATGAGCAGTTCTTC.